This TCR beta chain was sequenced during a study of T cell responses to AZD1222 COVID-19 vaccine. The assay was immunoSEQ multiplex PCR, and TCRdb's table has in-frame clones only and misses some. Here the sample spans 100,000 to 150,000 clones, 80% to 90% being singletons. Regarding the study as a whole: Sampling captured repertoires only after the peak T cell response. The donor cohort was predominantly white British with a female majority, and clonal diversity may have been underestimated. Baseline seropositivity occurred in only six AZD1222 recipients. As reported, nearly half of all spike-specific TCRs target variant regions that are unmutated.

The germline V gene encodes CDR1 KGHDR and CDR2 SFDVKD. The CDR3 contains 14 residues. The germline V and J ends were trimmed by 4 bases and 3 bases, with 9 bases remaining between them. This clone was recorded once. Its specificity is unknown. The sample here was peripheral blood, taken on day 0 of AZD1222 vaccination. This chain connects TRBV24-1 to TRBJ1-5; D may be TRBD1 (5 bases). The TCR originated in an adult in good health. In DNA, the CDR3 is TGTGCCACCAGTGAGGAGGGGAACAATCAGCCCCAGCATTTT. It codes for CATSEEGNNQPQHF.